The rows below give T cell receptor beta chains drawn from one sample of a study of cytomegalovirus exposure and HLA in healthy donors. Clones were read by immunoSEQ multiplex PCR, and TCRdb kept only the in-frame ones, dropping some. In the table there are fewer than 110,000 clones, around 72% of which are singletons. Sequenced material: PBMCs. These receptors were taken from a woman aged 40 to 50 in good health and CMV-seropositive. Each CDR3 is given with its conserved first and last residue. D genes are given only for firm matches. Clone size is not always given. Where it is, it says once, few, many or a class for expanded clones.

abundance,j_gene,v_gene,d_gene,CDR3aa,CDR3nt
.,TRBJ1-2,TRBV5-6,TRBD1,CASSLQGANYGYTF,TGTGCCAGCAGCTTGCAGGGGGCTAACTATGGCTACACCTTC
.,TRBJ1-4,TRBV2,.,CASSRGEKLFF,TGTGCCAGCAGCAGAGGTGAAAAACTGTTTTTT
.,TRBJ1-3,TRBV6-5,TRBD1,CASSSGQGVGNTIYF,TGTGCCAGCAGTTCCGGACAGGGAGTGGGAAACACCATATATTTT
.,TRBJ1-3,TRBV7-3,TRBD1,CASSPTGNENTIYF,TGTGCCAGCAGTCCGACAGGGAACGAAAACACCATATATTTT
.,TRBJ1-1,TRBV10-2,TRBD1,CASSDYRGEAFF,TGCGCCAGCAGTGATTACAGGGGTGAAGCTTTCTTT
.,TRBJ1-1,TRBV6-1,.,CASWGVGAFF,TGTGCCAGTTGGGGGGTTGGAGCTTTCTTT
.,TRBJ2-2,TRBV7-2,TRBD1,CASSYWDRQRLFF,TGTGCCAGCAGCTACTGGGACAGGCAAAGGCTGTTTTTT
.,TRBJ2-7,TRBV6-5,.,CASSYSSQGSYEQYF,TGTGCCAGCAGTTACTCGTCGCAGGGGTCCTACGAGCAGTACTTC
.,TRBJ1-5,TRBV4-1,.,CASSTGLNQPQHF,TGCGCCAGCAGCACAGGGCTCAATCAGCCCCAGCATTTT
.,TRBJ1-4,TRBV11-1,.,CASSGNRNEKLFF,TGTGCCAGCAGCGGAAACAGGAACGAAAAACTGTTTTTT
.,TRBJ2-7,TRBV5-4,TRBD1,CASSFVDRAPYEQYF,TGTGCCAGCAGCTTCGTTGACAGGGCCCCCTACGAGCAGTACTTC
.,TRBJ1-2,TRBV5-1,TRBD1,CASSSGRGQGGYGYTF,TGCGCCAGCAGCTCTGGTAGGGGACAGGGAGGCTATGGCTACACCTTC
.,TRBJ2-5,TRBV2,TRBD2,CASSGVLAVETQYF,TGTGCCAGCAGTGGGGTACTAGCGGTCGAGACCCAGTACTTC
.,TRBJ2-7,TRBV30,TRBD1,CAWKQGAGYEQYF,TGTGCCTGGAAACAGGGGGCTGGGTACGAGCAGTACTTC
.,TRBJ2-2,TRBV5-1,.,CASSLAPTGTGELFF,TGCGCCAGCAGCTTGGCCCCCACAGGGACCGGGGAGCTGTTTTTT
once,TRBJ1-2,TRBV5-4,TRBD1,CASSLVGQDYGYTF,TGTGCCAGCAGCTTGGTCGGACAGGACTATGGCTACACCTTC
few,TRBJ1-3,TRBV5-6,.,CASSLREGNTIYF,TGTGCCAGCAGCTTGAGGGAGGGGAACACCATATATTTT
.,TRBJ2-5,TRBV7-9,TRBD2,CASSLNSGGIQETQYF,TGTGCCAGCAGCTTGAATAGCGGGGGAATCCAAGAGACCCAGTACTTC
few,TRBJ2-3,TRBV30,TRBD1,CAWSVLSGTGTDTQYF,TGTGCCTGGAGCGTCCTTTCCGGGACAGGCACAGATACGCAGTATTTT
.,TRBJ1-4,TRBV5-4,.,CASSTRGGFSEKLFF,TGTGCCAGCAGCACCCGGGGGGGATTTTCTGAAAAACTGTTTTTT
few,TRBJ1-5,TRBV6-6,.,CASSYSEWGDQPQHF,TGTGCCAGCAGTTACTCGGAGTGGGGGGATCAGCCCCAGCATTTT
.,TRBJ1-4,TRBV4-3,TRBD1,CASSQDGRGTGREKLFF,TGCGCCAGCAGCCAAGATGGCCGAGGGACAGGGAGGGAAAAACTGTTTTTT
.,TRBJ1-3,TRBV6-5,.,CASSYSRDRSGNTIYF,TGTGCCAGCAGTTACTCAAGAGACAGGAGTGGAAACACCATATATTTT
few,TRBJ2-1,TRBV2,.,CASSALNEQFF,TGTGCCAGCAGTGCTTTAAATGAGCAGTTCTTC
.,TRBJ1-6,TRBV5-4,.,CASSEQGTPLHF,TGTGCCAGCAGCGAACAGGGTACACCCCTCCACTTT
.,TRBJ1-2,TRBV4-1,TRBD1,CASSPGDRVSYGYTF,TGCGCCAGCAGCCCCGGGGACAGGGTGAGCTATGGCTACACCTTC
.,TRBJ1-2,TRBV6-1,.,CASSEWGPLRGYTF,TGTGCCAGCAGTGAATGGGGGCCACTAAGAGGCTACACCTTC
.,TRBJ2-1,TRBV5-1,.,CASSPTGVDNEQFF,TGCGCCAGCAGCCCTACCGGGGTTGACAATGAGCAGTTCTTC
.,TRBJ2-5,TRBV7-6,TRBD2,CASSLESGTSGGNQYF,TGTGCCAGCAGCTTAGAATCGGGGACTAGCGGTGGGAACCAGTACTTC